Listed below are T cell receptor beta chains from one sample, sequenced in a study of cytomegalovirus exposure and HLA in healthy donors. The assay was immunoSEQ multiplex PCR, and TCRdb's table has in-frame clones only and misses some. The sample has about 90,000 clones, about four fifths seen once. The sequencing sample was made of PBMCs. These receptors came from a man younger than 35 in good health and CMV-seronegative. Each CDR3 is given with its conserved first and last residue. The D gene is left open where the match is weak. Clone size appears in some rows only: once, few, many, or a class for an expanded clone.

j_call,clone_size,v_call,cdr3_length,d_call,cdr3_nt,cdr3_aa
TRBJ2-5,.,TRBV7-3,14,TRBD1,TGTGCCAGCAGCCTAGGGACAGGCGGCGAGACCCAGTACTTC,CASSLGTGGETQYF
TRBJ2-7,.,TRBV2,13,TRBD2,TGTGCCAGCACCCGACTAGCGGGAATCGAGCAGTACTTC,CASTRLAGIEQYF
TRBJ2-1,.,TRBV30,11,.,TGTGCCTGGAGTCAGGGTGGTGAGCAGTTCTTC,CAWSQGGEQFF
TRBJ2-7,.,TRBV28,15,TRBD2,TGTGCCAGCAGCCTTGCTAGCGGGACCTACTACGAGCAGTACTTC,CASSLASGTYYEQYF
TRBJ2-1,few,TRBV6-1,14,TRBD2,TGTGCCAGCAAGCTAGCGGGAGTGAAAAATGAGCAGTTCTTC,CASKLAGVKNEQFF
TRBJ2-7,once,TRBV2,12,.,TGTGCCAGCTGCAGGGCTGGATACGAGCAGTACTTC,CASCRAGYEQYF
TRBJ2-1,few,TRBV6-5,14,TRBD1,TGTGCCAGCTACCGGGACAGGGTTTCCAATGAGCAGTTCTTC,CASYRDRVSNEQFF
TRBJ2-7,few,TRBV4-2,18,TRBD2,TGTGCCAGCAGCCAACACCCGGGACTAGCGGGAGGGCCAGGCGAGCAGTACTTC,CASSQHPGLAGGPGEQYF
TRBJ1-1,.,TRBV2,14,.,TGTGCCAGCAGTGCCGAGCTCATGAACACTGAAGCTTTCTTT,CASSAELMNTEAFF
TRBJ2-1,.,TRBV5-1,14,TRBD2,TGCGCCAGCAGTTTAACTAGCGGGAGCAATGAGCAGTTCTTC,CASSLTSGSNEQFF
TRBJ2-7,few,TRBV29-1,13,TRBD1,TGCAGCGTTGGGGACAGAATGGTCTACGAGCAGTACTTC,CSVGDRMVYEQYF
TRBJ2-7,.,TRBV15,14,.,TGTGCCACCAGCAGAGATGCAGCGCGCCACGAGCAGTACTTC,CATSRDAARHEQYF
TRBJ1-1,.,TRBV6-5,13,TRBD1,TGTGCCAGCAGTTACGACAGGGTCACTGAAGCTTTCTTT,CASSYDRVTEAFF
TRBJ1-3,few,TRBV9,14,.,TGTGCCAGCAGCGGAGGGGGTTCTGGAAACACCATATATTTT,CASSGGGSGNTIYF
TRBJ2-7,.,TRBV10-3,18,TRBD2,TGTGCCATCAGCAGAGGACTAGCGGGACGAGCCGCACAATACGAGCAGTACTTC,CAISRGLAGRAAQYEQYF
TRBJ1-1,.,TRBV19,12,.,TGTGCCAGTAGTCCGAAGCACACTGAAGCTTTCTTT,CASSPKHTEAFF